Below, one TCR beta chain is given with its context. The antigen is not known. J gave up 2 bases and V 4 bases, and 6 bases lay outside the gene matches. Germline CDR1 is SGHAT and CDR2 is FQNNGV. CDR3 length equals 15 residues. The data were obtained in a study of blood T cells in healthy people across ages. General study findings and limits: Versus aged donors, long-lived donors had higher diversity and more naive CD4+ cells.

A second PCR, run for about 7 to 12 cycles, used a sample-barcoded 5' primer plus a J-beta primer mix. Each CDR3 protein is one row after TCRdb ran MiXCR on the 5' RACE reads. The top ten clones hold around 10% of a sample with approximately 1.5 million distinct CDR3 sequences, around 35% of them seen once. The chain combines TRBV11-2 with TRBJ2-3; 7 bases are shared with TRBD2. Sequencing was carried out using blood. This clonotype was sampled from a woman aged 25-40 years in good health. Here the CDR3 reads CASSSTGGITDTQYF. The CDR3 nucleotides read TGTGCCAGCAGCTCCACGGGGGGAATCACAGATACGCAGTATTTT.